A selection of T cell receptor beta chains follows, all from one sample in a study of a mutant IDH1 vaccine in newly diagnosed glioma. These receptors are not linked to any known antigen. Measured with immunoSEQ multiplex PCR; TCRdb has only the in-frame clones, and not every one. The table lists some 60,000 clones, roughly 76% of them singletons. Sample: PBMCs, taken from a glioma patient whose treatment included an IDH1 peptide vaccine. These receptors came from a middle-aged man with glioma. CDR3s include the opening cysteine and the closing phenylalanine or tryptophan. A D gene is named only where the DNA matches it firmly. A clone size is listed for some rows: how often the clone was seen (once, few, many), or a class if it is expanded.

TRBD1	TRBV7-9	TRBJ1-2	.	TGTGCCAGCAGCTTCCTCTCGACAGGGAACTATGGCTACACCTTC	CASSFLSTGNYGYTF
.	TRBV27	TRBJ2-2	.	TGTGCCAGCAGTTTAAATTCACTCACCGGGGAGCTGTTTTTT	CASSLNSLTGELFF
TRBD2	TRBV7-9	TRBJ2-1	.	TGTGCCAGCACCATCCTAGCGGGCTTCAATGAGCAGTTCTTC	CASTILAGFNEQFF
.	TRBV4-3	TRBJ1-2	.	TGCGCCAGCAGCCAAGAAAGGGGGTTATACTATGGCTACACCTTC	CASSQERGLYYGYTF
TRBD2	TRBV7-2	TRBJ2-5	.	TGTGCCAGCAGCCCTGGGGCGGGGGGCCAAGAGACCCAGTACTTC	CASSPGAGGQETQYF
TRBD2	TRBV15	TRBJ2-3	once	TGTGCCACCAGCAGAGATATGTCTAGCGGGGGGTATACGCAGTATTTT	CATSRDMSSGGYTQYF
TRBD1	TRBV27	TRBJ2-5	once	TGTGCCAGCAGAGGGGACAGGGAAGCCCAAGAGACCCAGTACTTC	CASRGDREAQETQYF
TRBD1	TRBV10-1	TRBJ1-1	.	TGCGCCAGCAGTGAGTGGACAGGGGGCGGGAGCACTGAAGCTTTCTTT	CASSEWTGGGSTEAFF
.	TRBV4-3	TRBJ1-1	few	TGCGCCAGCAGCCAAGAAGCGGGGCGAGGCACTGAAGCTTTCTTT	CASSQEAGRGTEAFF
TRBD1	TRBV4-2	TRBJ2-3	once	TGTGCCAGCAGCCAAGGGTCAGGACAGGGGTACGATACGCAGTATTTT	CASSQGSGQGYDTQYF
.	TRBV7-9	TRBJ1-5	.	TGTGCCAGCACCCCCATGGGTACTCATCAGCCCCAGCATTTT	CASTPMGTHQPQHF
.	TRBV4-3	TRBJ2-5	.	TGCGCCAGCAGCCGACATCTGGGCCAAGAGACCCAGTACTTC	CASSRHLGQETQYF
TRBD1	TRBV5-5	TRBJ2-7	.	TGTGCCAGCAGCTTGCGGGACAGGGAGGGCTACGAGCAGTACTTC	CASSLRDREGYEQYF
.	TRBV10-1	TRBJ1-1	few	TGCGCCAGCAGTTTGAACAAGAACACTGAAGCTTTCTTT	CASSLNKNTEAFF
TRBD2	TRBV7-2	TRBJ2-1	.	TGTGCCAGCAGCTATCAAGCGGGGGGAGGTTACAATGAGCAGTTCTTC	CASSYQAGGGYNEQFF
.	TRBV28	TRBJ2-2	.	TGTGCCAGCAGGGTGAACACCGGGGAGCTGTTTTTT	CASRVNTGELFF